Shown below are 19 T cell receptor beta chains from a single sample sequenced in a study of blood T cell repertoires in COVID-19. The method was immunoSEQ multiplex PCR; TCRdb's version includes in-frame clones alone and lacks a portion of them. This sample has 270,000 or so clones, with under 90% found just once. Sequencing was performed on peripheral blood. These receptor sequences come from a woman aged 45-59 years who had recovered from COVID-19.

This clone was observed a single time. The chain is built from TRBV6-5 and TRBJ2-7; no definite D call. Trimming stripped 7 bases from V and 4 bases from J, with 11 bases between. Germline CDR1 MNHEY, CDR2 SVGAGI. This CDR3 has 12 residues. The CDR3 spells CASISFPYEQYF. For the CDR3, the DNA is TGTGCCAGCATTTCATTCCCATACGAGCAGTACTTC.

Details on this clone: This sample includes further DNA sequences coding for the same CDR3. The chain links TRBV28 to TRBJ1-5; TRBD1 matches 8 bases. The CDR3 sequence is 14 residues long. Germline lookup yields CDR1 MDHEN and CDR2 SYDVKM. The J segment lost 1 base and the V segment lost 6 bases, leaving 2 bases of the junction unmatched. The CDR3 here is CASSTGGSNQPQHF. The CDR3, as DNA: TGTGCCAGCAGCACAGGGGGGAGCAATCAGCCCCAGCATTTT.

J is TRBJ1-2 and V is TRBV19; TRBD1 is a possible D gene (5 bases). Trimming shortened V by 1 base and J by 8 bases, and 8 bases separated the two germline ends. Germline CDR1 LNHDA, CDR2 SQIVND (reference sequence). This CDR3 is 12 amino acids long. The CDR3, as DNA: TGTGCCAGTAGTATAGTCGGGGGAGGCTACACCTTC. This codes for CASSIVGGGYTF.

This clone was recorded only once. This chain links TRBV4-3 with TRBJ1-2; D is unclear. V was shortened by 4 bases and J by 3 bases, with 15 bases between the two germline ends. Germline values: CDR1 LGHNA, CDR2 YSLEER. The CDR3 runs 15 residues. The CDR3 DNA sequence: TGCGCCAGCAGCCGTACTGAGGGATTCGACTATGGCTACACCTTC. The encoded protein is CASSRTEGFDYGYTF.

This clone occurred a few times. The chain links TRBV29-1 to TRBJ2-7; D call uncertain. V lost 3 bases and J 3 bases, leaving 6 bases between the germline ends. Germline CDR1 is SQVTM and CDR2 is ANQGSEA. This CDR3 is 11 amino acids long. CDR3 in amino acids: CSVETIYEQYF. In DNA form, the CDR3 reads TGCAGCGTTGAGACAATCTACGAGCAGTACTTC.

This clone was observed many times. The chain recombines TRBV28 with TRBJ1-5, with TRBD1 matching over 9 bases. In germline, CDR1 is MDHEN, CDR2 SYDVKM. Trimming at V came to 6 bases and at J to 7 bases, leaving 13 bases not matched to a gene. The CDR3 sequence is 16 residues long. CDR3: CASSPGQGRFGQPQHF. The CDR3 DNA reads TGTGCCAGCAGCCCTGGACAGGGGCGCTTTGGACAGCCCCAGCATTTT.

The chain couples TRBV5-6 to TRBJ2-3, with 7 bases matching TRBD1. This CDR3 is built from 13 residues. Germline loops: CDR1 SGHDT, CDR2 YYEEEE. Unmatched junction bases numbered 3, after V lost 2 bases and J lost 6 bases. The DNA of the CDR3 is TGTGCCAGCAGCTTTTCCAGGGGGGATACGCAGTATTTT. It is translated as CASSFSRGDTQYF.

The chain recombines TRBV24-1 with TRBJ2-1, with 16 bases aligning to TRBD2. The CDR3 runs 18 residues. V shed 5 bases and J 5 bases; nucleotides not matched to a gene: 8. Germline V gene data show CDR1 as KGHDR and CDR2 as SFDVKD. The chain's CDR3 is CATSASGLAGGPNNEQFF. Written as DNA, the CDR3 is TGTGCCACCAGTGCCTCGGGACTAGCGGGGGGGCCGAACAATGAGCAGTTCTTC.

The table lists this clone with a few counts. The chain couples TRBV28 to TRBJ2-7; 9 bases are a match to TRBD1. Germline lookup yields CDR1 MDHEN and CDR2 SYDVKM. CDR3 length: 15 amino acids. V gave up 3 bases and J gave up 4 bases; unmatched junction bases: 7. The CDR3 protein is CASSFNRGLKYEQYF. For the CDR3, the DNA is TGTGCCAGCAGTTTCAACAGGGGGCTAAAGTACGAGCAGTACTTC. Full variable domain (remainder filled in from reference TRBV28 and TRBJ2-7): DVKVTQSSRYLVKRTGEKVFLECVQDMDHENMFWYRQDPGLGLRLIYFSYDVKMKEKGDIPEGYSVSREKKERFSLILESASTNQTSMYLCASSFNRGLKYEQYFGPGTRLTVT.

There are a few counts of this clone. The V gene is TRBV18, the J gene TRBJ1-1; D is unresolved. The CDR3 has 16 residues. Germline values: CDR1 KGHSH, CDR2 LQKENI. The germline V and J ends were trimmed by 0 bases and 2 bases, with 13 bases remaining between them. Here the CDR3 reads CASSPPVRGDNTEAFF. CDR3 nucleotides: TGTGCCAGCTCACCACCAGTGAGAGGTGACAACACTGAAGCTTTCTTT.

This chain connects TRBV28 to TRBJ1-1; 10 positions agree with TRBD1. The germline CDR1 and CDR2 sequences are MDHEN and SYDVKM. With V trimmed by 6 bases and J by 6 bases, 4 bases remained unmatched. The CDR3 sequence is 13 residues long. The CDR3 DNA sequence: TGTGCCAGCAGGACTGGACAGGGGGCTGAAGCTTTCTTT. Protein product: CASRTGQGAEAFF.

This chain joins TRBV5-1 and TRBJ2-2; 10 nucleotides match TRBD2. Trimming removed 3 bases from V and 4 bases from J; junction bases left unmatched: 3. Germline-derived CDR1 and CDR2 are SGHRS and YFSETQ. The CDR3 totals 15 residues. The CDR3 region is CASSSSGGPTGELFF. In DNA form, the CDR3 reads TGCGCCAGCAGCTCTAGCGGGGGCCCCACCGGGGAGCTGTTTTTT.

This chain connects TRBV6-2 or TRBV6-3 to TRBJ2-5; TRBD2 agrees at 8 bases. The germline V gene has CDR1 MNHEY and CDR2 SVGEGT. The V gene end was trimmed by 5 bases and the J gene end by 4 bases; junction bases not matched to a gene: 9. The CDR3 is made up of 15 amino acids. The CDR3 here is CASSVLRLARETQYF. The CDR3, as DNA: TGTGCCAGCAGTGTACTACGACTAGCGAGAGAGACCCAGTACTTC.

The chain employs TRBV28 and TRBJ1-2; TRBD1 matches 8 bases. V shed 6 bases, J shed 7 bases, and the junction held 7 bases outside the gene matches. CDR1 and CDR2 (germline): MDHEN, SYDVKM. This CDR3 region has 13 residues. The CDR3 nucleotides read TGTGCCAGCAGAGAGATACAGGGGGGTGGCTACACCTTC. It yields the protein CASREIQGGGYTF.

V is TRBV11-2 and J is TRBJ2-5; a possible D gene is TRBD2 (7 bases). Germline V lookup: CDR1 SGHAT, CDR2 FQNNGV. This CDR3 contains 17 residues. V dropped 1 base and J dropped 3 bases, with 18 bases sitting between them. This CDR3 is CASSLGVRGGTKETQYF. For the CDR3, the DNA is TGTGCCAGCAGCTTAGGGGTGAGGGGGGGGACCAAAGAGACCCAGTACTTC.

The chain joins TRBV19 to TRBJ2-5, with D perhaps TRBD2 (6 bases). Between the trimmed V and J ends, which lost 3 bases and 4 bases, there was a span of 15 bases. The CDR3 consists of 15 residues. Germline lookup yields CDR1 LNHDA and CDR2 SQIVND (reference sequence). CDR3 coding DNA: TGTGCCAGTAGTATCTCACTAGCTTCCTCAGAGACCCAGTACTTC. Amino acids: CASSISLASSETQYF.

J is TRBJ2-7 and V is TRBV6-5, with D unresolved. V lost 3 bases to trimming and J lost 7 bases, with 10 bases between them. Looked up from germline, CDR1 is MNHEY and CDR2 is SVGAGI. CDR3 length: 12 amino acids. CDR3 sequence reads: CASSYLGKEQYF. DNA for the CDR3: TGTGCCAGCAGTTATCTAGGAAAAGAGCAGTACTTC.

This clone has a single count. The chain joins TRBV19 to TRBJ1-1; 10 positions match TRBD1. V lost 7 bases and J lost 1; bases outside the gene matches: 12. Germline values: CDR1 LNHDA, CDR2 SQIVND (reference sequence). This CDR3 region has 17 residues. CDR3 coding DNA: TGTGCCAGTAAGGATTGGGACAGGGGCTGGGGGAACACTGAAGCTTTCTTT. The encoded protein is CASKDWDRGWGNTEAFF.

V usage is TRBV19 and J usage is TRBJ1-5; D might be TRBD1 (6 bases). Between the trimmed V and J ends, which lost 7 bases and 4 bases, there was a span of 23 bases. This CDR3 is built from 17 residues. Germline V gene lookup returns CDR1 LNHDA and CDR2 SQIVND (reference sequence). CDR3 DNA sequence: TGTGCCAGTACCCCACCCACTACAGGGATAAGAAATCAGCCCCAGCATTTT. This encodes CASTPPTTGIRNQPQHF.